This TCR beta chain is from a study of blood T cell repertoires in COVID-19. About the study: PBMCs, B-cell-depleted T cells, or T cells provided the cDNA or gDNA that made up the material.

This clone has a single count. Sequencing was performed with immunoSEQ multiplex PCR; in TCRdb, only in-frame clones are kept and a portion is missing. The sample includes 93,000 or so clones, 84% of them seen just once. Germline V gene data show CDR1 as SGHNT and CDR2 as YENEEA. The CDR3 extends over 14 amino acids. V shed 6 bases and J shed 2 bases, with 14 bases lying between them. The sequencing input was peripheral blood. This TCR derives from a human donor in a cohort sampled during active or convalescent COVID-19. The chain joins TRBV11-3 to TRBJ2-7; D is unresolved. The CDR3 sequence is CASSPRRQTYEQYF. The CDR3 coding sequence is TGTGCCAGCAGTCCCCGCAGGCAAACCTACGAGCAGTACTTC.